This TCR beta chain was observed in a study of blood T cell repertoires in COVID-19. Study-wide context: Acute-phase and convalescent COVID-19 samples originated in the United States, Italy and Spain.

Germline lookup yields CDR1 DFQATT and CDR2 SNEGSKA (reference sequence). The germline V and J ends were trimmed by 7 bases and 4 bases, with 7 bases remaining between them. CDR3 length equals 10 residues. How the authors handled the data: Amplification of reference gene primers was used by the study to estimate nucleated cell counts. Assay: immunoSEQ multiplex PCR; the TCRdb copy retains only in-frame clones and omits some. Clone size and V and J calls were adopted from that table, with D and trimming inferred from the DNA. The sample holds around 160,000 clones; roughly 88% are singletons and the top ten take about 8%.

The source is a woman aged 55-75 years with COVID-19, enrolled during active disease. Input material: peripheral blood. V gene TRBV20-1 combines with J gene TRBJ1-1, with no clear D. CDR3 nucleotides: TGCAGTGTGCAGCGCACTGAAGCTTTCTTT. Amino acids: CSVQRTEAFF.